This T cell receptor beta chain was identified in a study of T cells in Graves' hyperthyroidism and ophthalmopathy. General study results and limits: The blood repertoire included most of the expanded thyroid clonotypes above 0.001.

About this clonotype: The antigen is not known.

V dropped 2 bases and J dropped 9 bases, with 16 bases sitting between them. CDR3 length: 14 residues. Amplified TCR beta CDR3 regions came from RNA transcripts. HTBI primers were used for first-round RT-PCR of the TCR CDR3. TCRdb passed the multiplex PCR reads through MiXCR, listing each CDR3 protein once. The sample carries 400,000 or so distinct CDR3 sequences, approximately 16% recorded once. The chain has TRBV12-3 or TRBV12-4 and TRBJ1-1, with D possibly TRBD1 on 5 matching bases. The TCR comes from an older woman with Graves' ophthalmopathy. Sequenced material: blood. CDR3 protein: CASSLLRVGDKAFF. CDR3 coding DNA: TGTGCCAGCAGTTTATTGAGGGTGGGGGATAAAGCTTTCTTT.